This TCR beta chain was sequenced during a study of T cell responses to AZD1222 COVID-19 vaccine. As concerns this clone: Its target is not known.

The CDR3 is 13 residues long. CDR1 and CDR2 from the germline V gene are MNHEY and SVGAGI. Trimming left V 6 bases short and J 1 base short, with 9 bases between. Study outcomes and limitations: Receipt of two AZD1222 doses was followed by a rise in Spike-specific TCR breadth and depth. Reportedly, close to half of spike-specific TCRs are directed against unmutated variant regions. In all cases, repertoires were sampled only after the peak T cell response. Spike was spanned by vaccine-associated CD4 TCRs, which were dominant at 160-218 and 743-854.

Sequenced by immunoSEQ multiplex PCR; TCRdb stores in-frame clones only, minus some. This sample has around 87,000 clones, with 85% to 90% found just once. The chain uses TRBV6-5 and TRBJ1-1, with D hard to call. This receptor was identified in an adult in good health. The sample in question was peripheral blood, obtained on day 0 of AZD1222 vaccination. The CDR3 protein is CASRSATNTEAFF. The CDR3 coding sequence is TGTGCCAGCAGGTCGGCAACGAACACTGAAGCTTTCTTT.